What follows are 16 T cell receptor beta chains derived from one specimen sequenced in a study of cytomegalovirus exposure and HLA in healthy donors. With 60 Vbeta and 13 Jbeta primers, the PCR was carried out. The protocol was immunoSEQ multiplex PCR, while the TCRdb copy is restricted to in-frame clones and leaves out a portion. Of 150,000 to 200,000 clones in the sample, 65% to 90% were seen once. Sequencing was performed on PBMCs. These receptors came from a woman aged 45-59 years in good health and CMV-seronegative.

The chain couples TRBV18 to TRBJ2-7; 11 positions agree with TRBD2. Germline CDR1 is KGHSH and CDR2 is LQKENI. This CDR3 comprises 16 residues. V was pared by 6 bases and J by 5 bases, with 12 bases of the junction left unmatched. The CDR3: CASSTISGRARHEQYF. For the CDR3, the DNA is TGTGCCAGCTCGACCATTAGCGGGAGGGCCCGCCACGAGCAGTACTTC.

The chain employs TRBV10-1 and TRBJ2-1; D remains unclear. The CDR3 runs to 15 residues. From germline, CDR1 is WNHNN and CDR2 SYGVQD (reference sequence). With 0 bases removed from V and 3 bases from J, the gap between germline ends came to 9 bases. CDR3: CASSESSEFYNEQFF. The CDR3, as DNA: TGCGCCAGCAGTGAGTCGTCAGAATTCTACAATGAGCAGTTCTTC.

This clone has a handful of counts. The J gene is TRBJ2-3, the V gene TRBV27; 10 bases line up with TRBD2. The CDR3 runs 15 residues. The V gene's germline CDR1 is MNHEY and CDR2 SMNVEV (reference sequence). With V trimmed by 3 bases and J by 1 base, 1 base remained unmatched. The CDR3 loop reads CASSLSGRGTDTQYF. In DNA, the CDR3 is TGTGCCAGCAGTTTGAGCGGGAGGGGCACAGATACGCAGTATTTT.

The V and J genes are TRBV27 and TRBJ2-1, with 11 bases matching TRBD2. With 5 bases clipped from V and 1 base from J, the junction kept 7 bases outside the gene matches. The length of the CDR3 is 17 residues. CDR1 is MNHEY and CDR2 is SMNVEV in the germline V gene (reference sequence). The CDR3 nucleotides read TGTGCCAGCAGTGGGCTAGCGGGAGGCCCTTCCTACAATGAGCAGTTCTTC. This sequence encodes CASSGLAGGPSYNEQFF.

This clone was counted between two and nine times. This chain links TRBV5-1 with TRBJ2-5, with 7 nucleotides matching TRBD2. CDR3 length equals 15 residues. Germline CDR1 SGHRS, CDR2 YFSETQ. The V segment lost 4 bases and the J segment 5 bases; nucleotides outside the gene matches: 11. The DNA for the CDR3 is TGCGCCAGCAGCCCAAAGCGGGGTGGGAGGGAGACCCAGTACTTC. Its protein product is CASSPKRGGRETQYF.

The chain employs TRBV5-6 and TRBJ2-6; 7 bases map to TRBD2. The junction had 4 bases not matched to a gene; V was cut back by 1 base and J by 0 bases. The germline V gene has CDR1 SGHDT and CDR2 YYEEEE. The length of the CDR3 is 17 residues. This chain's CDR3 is CASSLLAGNSGANVLTF. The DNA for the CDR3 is TGTGCCAGCAGCTTGTTAGCGGGCAACTCTGGGGCCAACGTCCTGACTTTC.

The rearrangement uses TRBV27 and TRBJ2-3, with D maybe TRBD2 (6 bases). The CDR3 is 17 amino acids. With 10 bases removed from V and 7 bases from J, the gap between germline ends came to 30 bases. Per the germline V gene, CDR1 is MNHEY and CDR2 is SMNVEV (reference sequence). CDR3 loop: CAILGEQRARYTNTQYF. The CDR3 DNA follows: TGTGCCATCCTGGGTGAACAGCGGGCCCGCTATACGAATACGCAGTATTTT.

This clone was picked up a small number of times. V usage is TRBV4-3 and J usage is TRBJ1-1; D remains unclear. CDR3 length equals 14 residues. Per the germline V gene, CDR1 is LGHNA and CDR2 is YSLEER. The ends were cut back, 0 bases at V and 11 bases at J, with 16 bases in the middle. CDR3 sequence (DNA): TGCGCCAGCAGCCAAGATGGGAGATATCGCGGGGCTTTCTTT. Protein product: CASSQDGRYRGAFF.

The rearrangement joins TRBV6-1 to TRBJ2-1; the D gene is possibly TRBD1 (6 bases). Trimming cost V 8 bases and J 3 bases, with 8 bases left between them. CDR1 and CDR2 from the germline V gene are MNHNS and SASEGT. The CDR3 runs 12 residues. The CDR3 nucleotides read TGTGCCAGCCAAGGGGGCTACAATGAGCAGTTCTTC. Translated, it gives CASQGGYNEQFF.

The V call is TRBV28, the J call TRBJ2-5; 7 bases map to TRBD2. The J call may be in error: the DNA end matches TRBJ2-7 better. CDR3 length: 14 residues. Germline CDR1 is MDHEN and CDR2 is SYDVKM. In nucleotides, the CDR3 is TGTGCCAGCAGTTTCCCTTCAAGGGAGGGCGAGCAGTACTTC. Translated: CASSFPSREGEQYF.

The CDR3 nucleotides are TGTGCCAGCTCACGATTGGGACAGGGAGCATACAATGAGCAGTTCTTC. Its translation is CASSRLGQGAYNEQFF. V usage is TRBV18 and J usage is TRBJ2-1, with 9 bases that match TRBD1. Germline V lookup: CDR1 KGHSH, CDR2 LQKENI. There are 16 residues in the CDR3. The V and J ends lost 4 bases and 4 bases, in that order; junction bases with no gene match: 8.

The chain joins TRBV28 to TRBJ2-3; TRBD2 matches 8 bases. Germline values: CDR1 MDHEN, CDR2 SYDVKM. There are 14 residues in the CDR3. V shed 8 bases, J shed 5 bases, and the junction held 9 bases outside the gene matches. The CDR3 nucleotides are TGTGCCAGCGAGGCGGGAGGAGTGAAAGATACGCAGTATTTT. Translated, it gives CASEAGGVKDTQYF.

The CDR3 spells CATSREARGYQPQHF. CDR3 DNA: TGTGCCACCAGCAGAGAGGCACGAGGGTATCAGCCCCAGCATTTT. The chain has TRBV15 and TRBJ1-5; D not resolved. There are 15 residues in the CDR3. Germline lookup yields CDR1 LNHNV and CDR2 YYDKDF (reference sequence). The V and J ends lost 0 bases and 5 bases respectively, with 11 bases between them.

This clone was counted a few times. For the CDR3, the DNA is TGCGCCAGCAGCTCCGGACAGGCCCAAGAGACCCAGTACTTC. Translating it yields CASSSGQAQETQYF. The gene calls are TRBV5-1 and TRBJ2-5; TRBD1 matches at 7 bases. Germline V gene sequence: CDR1 SGHRS, CDR2 YFSETQ. CDR3 size: 14 residues. Unmatched junction bases numbered 3, after V lost 3 bases and J lost 1 base.

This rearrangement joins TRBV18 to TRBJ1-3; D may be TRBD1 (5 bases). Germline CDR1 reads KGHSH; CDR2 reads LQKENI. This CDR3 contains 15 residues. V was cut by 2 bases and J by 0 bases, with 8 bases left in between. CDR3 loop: CASSPSRDSGNTIYF. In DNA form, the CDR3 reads TGTGCCAGCTCACCAAGCAGGGACTCTGGAAACACCATATATTTT.

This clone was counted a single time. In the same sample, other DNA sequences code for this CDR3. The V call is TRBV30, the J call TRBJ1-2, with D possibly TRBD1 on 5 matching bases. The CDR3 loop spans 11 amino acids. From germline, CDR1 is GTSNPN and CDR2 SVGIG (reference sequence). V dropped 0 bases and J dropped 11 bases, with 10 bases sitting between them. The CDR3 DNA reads TGTGCCTGGAGTGTCCAGGGCGGTTACACCTTC. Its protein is CAWSVQGGYTF.